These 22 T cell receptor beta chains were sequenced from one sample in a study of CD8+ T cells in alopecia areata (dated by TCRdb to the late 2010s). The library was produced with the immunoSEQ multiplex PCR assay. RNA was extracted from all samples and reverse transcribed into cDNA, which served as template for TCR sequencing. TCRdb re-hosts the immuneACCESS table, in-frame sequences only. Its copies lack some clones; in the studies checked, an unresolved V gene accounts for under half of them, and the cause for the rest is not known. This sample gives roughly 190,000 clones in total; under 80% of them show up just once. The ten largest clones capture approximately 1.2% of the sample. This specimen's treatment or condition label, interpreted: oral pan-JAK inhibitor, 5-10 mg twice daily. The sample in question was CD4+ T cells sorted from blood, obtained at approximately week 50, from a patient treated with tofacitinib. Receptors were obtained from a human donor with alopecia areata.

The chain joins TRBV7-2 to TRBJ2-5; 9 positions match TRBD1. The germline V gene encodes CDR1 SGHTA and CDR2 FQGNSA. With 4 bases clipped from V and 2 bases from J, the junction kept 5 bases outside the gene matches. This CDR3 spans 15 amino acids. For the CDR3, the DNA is TGTGCCAGCAGCTACATGGGACAGGGTCAAGAGACCCAGTACTTC. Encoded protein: CASSYMGQGQETQYF.

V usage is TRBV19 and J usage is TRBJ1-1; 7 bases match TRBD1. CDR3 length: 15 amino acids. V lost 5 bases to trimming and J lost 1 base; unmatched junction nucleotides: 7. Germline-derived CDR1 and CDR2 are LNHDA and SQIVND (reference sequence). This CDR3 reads CASSGDRSRNTEAFF. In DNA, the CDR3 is TGTGCCAGTAGTGGGGACAGATCGAGGAACACTGAAGCTTTCTTT.

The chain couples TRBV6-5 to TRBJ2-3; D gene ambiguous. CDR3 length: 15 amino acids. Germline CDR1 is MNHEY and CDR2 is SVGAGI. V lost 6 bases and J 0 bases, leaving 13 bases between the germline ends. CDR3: CASRLKSASTDTQYF. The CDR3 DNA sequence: TGTGCCAGCAGGCTCAAGTCCGCTAGCACAGATACGCAGTATTTT.

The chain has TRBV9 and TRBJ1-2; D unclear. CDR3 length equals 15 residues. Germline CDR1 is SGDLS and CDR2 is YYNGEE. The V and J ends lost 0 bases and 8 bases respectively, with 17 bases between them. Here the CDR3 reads CASSVELGGSSGYTF. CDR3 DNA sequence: TGTGCCAGCAGCGTAGAACTCGGCGGGTCAAGCGGCTACACCTTC.

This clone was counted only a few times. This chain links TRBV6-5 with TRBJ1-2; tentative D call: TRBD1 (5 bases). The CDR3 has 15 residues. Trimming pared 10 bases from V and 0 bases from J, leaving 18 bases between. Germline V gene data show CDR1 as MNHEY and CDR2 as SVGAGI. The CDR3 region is CATVAGGDSNYGYTF. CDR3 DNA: TGTGCCACTGTTGCGGGGGGGGACTCTAACTATGGCTACACCTTC.

This chain's CDR3 is CSVGQGGSYGYTF. DNA for the CDR3: TGCAGCGTCGGACAGGGAGGATCCTATGGCTACACCTTC. J is TRBJ1-2 and V is TRBV29-1; 8 bases line up with TRBD1. This CDR3 has 13 residues. After removal of 6 bases from V and 4 bases from J, the junction contained 7 bases not matched to a gene. Germline V gene sequence: CDR1 SQVTM, CDR2 ANQGSEA.

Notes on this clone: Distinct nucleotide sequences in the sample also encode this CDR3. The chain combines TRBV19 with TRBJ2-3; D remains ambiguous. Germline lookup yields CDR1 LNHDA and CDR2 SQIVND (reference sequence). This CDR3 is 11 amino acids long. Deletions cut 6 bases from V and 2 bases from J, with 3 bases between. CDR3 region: CASRSTDTQYF. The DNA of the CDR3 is TGTGCCAGTAGGTCCACAGATACGCAGTATTTT.

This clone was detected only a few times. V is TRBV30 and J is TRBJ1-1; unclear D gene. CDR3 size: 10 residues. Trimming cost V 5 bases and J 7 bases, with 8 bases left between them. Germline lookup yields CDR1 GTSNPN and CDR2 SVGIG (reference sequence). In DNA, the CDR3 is TGTGCCTGGGGTATCAATGAAGCTTTCTTT. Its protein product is CAWGINEAFF. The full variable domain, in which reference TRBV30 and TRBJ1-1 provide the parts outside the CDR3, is SQTIHQWPATLVQPVGSPLSLECTVEGTSNPNLYWYRQAAGRGLQLLFYSVGIGQISSEVPQNLSASRPQDRQFILSSKKLLLSDSGFYLCAWGINEAFFGQGTRLTVV.

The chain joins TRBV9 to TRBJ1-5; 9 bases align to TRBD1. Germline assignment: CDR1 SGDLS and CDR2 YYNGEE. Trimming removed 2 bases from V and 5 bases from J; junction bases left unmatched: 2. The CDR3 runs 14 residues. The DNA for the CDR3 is TGTGCCAGCAGCGTGGGACAGGGATATCAGCCCCAGCATTTT. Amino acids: CASSVGQGYQPQHF.

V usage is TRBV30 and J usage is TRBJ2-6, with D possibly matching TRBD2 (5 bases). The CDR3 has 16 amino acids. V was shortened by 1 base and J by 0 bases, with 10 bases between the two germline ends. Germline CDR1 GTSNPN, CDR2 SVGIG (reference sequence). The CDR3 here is CAWSGGLASGANVLTF. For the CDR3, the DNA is TGTGCCTGGAGTGGAGGACTGGCCTCTGGGGCCAACGTCCTGACTTTC.

DNA for the CDR3: TGCAGCGTTTCGACCGGGAGTCTTAACTATGGCTACACCTTC. Amino acids: CSVSTGSLNYGYTF. This chain links TRBV29-1 with TRBJ1-2; no clear D gene. Trimming took 5 bases from V and 1 from J, leaving 14 bases between them. The CDR3 is 14 amino acids. Germline CDR1 is SQVTM and CDR2 is ANQGSEA.

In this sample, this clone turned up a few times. The DNA for the CDR3 is TGTGCCAGCAGTGCATCCTTTACCGGGGAGCTGTTTTTT. Protein: CASSASFTGELFF. The genes are TRBV6-1 and TRBJ2-2; D not certain. V shed 4 bases and J shed 5 bases, with 8 bases lying between them. This CDR3 has 13 amino acids. CDR1 MNHNS and CDR2 SASEGT come from the germline V gene.

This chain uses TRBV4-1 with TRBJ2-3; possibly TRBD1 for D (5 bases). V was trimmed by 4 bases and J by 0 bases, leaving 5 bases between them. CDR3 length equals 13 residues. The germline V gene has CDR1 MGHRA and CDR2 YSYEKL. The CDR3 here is CASSPGSTDTQYF. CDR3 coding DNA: TGCGCCAGCAGCCCAGGGAGCACAGATACGCAGTATTTT.

CDR3 in amino acids: CAWDRAGLAKNIQYF. In nucleotides, the CDR3 is TGTGCCTGGGACAGGGCTGGATTGGCCAAAAACATTCAGTACTTC. The rearrangement uses TRBV30 and TRBJ2-4; TRBD1 aligns across 7 bases. The CDR3 spans 15 residues. The germline gives CDR1 GTSNPN, CDR2 SVGIG (reference sequence). The ends lost 5 bases at V and 1 base at J; junction bases unmatched: 8.

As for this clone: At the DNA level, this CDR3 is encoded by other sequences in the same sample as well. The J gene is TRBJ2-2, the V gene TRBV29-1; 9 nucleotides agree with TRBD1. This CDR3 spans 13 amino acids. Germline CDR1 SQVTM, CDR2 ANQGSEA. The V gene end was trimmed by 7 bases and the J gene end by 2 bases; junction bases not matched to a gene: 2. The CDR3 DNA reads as TGCAGCGCGGACAGGGGAAACACCGGGGAGCTGTTTTTT. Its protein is CSADRGNTGELFF.

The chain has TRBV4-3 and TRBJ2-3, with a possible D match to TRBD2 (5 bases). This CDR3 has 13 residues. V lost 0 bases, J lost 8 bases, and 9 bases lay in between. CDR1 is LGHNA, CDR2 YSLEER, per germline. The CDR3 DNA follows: TGCGCCAGCAGCCAAGAACCGCTAGCTACGCAGTATTTT. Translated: CASSQEPLATQYF.

The CDR3 DNA follows: TGTGCCAGCAGTCGGTACAGACCCACAGCAGGGACCGTCCCGGAGCTGTTTTTT. It yields the protein CASSRYRPTAGTVPELFF. This rearrangement joins TRBV27 to TRBJ2-2; D might be TRBD1 or TRBD2, each matching 5 bases. V was pared by 5 bases and J by 10 bases, with 29 bases between. This CDR3 is built from 18 residues. The V gene's germline CDR1 is MNHEY and CDR2 SMNVEV (reference sequence).

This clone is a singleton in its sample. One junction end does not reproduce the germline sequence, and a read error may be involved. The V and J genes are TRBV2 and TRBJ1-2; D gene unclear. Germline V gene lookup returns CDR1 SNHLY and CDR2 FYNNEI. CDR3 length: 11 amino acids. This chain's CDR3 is CASSGDYGYTF. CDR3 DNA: TGTGCCAGCAGTGGTGACTACGGCTACACCTTC.

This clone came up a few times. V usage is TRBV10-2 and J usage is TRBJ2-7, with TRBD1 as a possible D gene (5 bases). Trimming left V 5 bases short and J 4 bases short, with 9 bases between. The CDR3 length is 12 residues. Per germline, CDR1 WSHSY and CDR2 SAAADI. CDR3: CASSPGSYEQYF. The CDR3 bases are TGCGCCAGCAGTCCAGGGTCGTACGAGCAGTACTTC.

CDR3 DNA sequence: TGTGAAACTCGGCAACTCATGAACACTGAAGCTTTCTTT. Its protein product is CETRQLMNTEAFF. J is TRBJ1-1 and V is TRBV7-8; D uncertain. The germline V gene encodes CDR1 SGHVS and CDR2 FQNEAQ. The CDR3 covers 13 residues.

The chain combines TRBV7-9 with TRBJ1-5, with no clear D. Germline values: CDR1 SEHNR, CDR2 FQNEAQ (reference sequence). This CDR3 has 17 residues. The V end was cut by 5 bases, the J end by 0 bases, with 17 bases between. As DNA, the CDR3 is TGTGCCAGCAGCCCCTCCCGTGCAGCCCTTAGCAATCAGCCCCAGCATTTT. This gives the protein CASSPSRAALSNQPQHF. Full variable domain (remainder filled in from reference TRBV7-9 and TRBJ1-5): DTGVSQNPRHKITKRGQNVTFRCDPISEHNRLYWYRQTLGQGPEFLTYFQNEAQLEKSRLLSDRFSAERPKGSFSTLEIQRTEQGDSAMYLCASSPSRAALSNQPQHFGDGTRLSIL.

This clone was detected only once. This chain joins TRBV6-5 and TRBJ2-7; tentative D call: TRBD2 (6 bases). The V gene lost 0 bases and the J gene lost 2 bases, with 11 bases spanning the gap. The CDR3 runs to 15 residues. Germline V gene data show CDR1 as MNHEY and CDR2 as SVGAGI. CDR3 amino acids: CASSYSGDSTYEQYF. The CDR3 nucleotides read TGTGCCAGCAGTTACTCAGGGGACTCTACCTACGAGCAGTACTTC.